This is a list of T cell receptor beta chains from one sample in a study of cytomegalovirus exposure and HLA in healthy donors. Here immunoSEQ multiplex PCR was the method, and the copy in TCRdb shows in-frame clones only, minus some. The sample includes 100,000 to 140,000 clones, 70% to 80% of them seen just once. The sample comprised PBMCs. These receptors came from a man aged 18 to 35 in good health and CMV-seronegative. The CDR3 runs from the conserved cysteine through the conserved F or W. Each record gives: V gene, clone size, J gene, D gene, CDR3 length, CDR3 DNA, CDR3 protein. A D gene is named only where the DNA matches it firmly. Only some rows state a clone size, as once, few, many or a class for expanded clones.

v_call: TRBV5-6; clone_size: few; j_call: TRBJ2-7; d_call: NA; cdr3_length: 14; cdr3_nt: TGTGCCAGCAGCTTGGCCAACAGGGCCTACGAGCAGTACTTC; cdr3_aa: CASSLANRAYEQYF
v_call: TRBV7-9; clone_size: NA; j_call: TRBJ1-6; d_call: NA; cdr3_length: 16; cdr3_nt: TGTGCCAGCAGCCCAGCACAGTCAATCTATAATTCACCCCTCCACTTT; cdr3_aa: CASSPAQSIYNSPLHF
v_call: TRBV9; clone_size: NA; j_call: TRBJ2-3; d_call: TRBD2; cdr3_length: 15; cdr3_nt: TGTGCCAGCGGGAGGAATGCGGGGGGCACAGATACGCAGTATTTT; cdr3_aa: CASGRNAGGTDTQYF
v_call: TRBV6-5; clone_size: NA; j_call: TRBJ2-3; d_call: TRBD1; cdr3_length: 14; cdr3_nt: TGTGCCAGCAGGACCGGGACAGGGGGCATCCGGTTGTATTTT; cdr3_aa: CASRTGTGGIRLYF
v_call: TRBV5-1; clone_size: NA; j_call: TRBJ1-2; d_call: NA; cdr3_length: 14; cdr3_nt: TGCGCCAGCAGCACCGCAGCAGGGCGCTATGGCTACACCTTC; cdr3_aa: CASSTAAGRYGYTF
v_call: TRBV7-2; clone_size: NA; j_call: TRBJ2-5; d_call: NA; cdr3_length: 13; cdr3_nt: TGTGCCAGCAGCGTGGGCCCACAAGAGACCCAGTACTTC; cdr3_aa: CASSVGPQETQYF
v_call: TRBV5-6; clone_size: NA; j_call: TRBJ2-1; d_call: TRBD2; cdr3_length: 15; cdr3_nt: TGTGCCAGCAACATGGGCGGGGGGGGTTGGAATGAGCAGTTCTTC; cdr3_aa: CASNMGGGGWNEQFF
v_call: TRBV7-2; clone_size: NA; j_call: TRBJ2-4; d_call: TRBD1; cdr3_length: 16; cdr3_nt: TGTGCCAGCAGCCCCAGGGGGATCCTAGCCAAAAACATTCAGTACTTC; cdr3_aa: CASSPRGILAKNIQYF
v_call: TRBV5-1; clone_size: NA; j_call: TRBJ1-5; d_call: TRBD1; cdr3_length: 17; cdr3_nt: TGCGCCAGCAGCTTGGGCACCGGGACAGGGGACAATCAGCCCCAGCATTTT; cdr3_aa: CASSLGTGTGDNQPQHF
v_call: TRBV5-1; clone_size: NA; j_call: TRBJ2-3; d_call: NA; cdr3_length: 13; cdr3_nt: TGCGCCAGCAGCTTTGGTAGTCCAGATACGCAGTATTTT; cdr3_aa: CASSFGSPDTQYF
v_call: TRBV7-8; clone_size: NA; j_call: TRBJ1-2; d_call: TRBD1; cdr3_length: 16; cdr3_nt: TGTGCCAGCAGCCCATCGGGACAGGGAGGAAGCTATGGCTACACCTTC; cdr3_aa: CASSPSGQGGSYGYTF
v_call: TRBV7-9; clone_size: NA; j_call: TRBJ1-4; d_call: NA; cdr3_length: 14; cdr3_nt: TGTGCCAGCAGCAGCAACAGAATTAATGAAAAACTGTTTTTT; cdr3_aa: CASSSNRINEKLFF
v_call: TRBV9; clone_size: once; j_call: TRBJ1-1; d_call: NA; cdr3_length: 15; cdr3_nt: TGTGCCAGCAGCGTAGGTAGTACTGTGAACACTGAAGCTTTCTTT; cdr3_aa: CASSVGSTVNTEAFF
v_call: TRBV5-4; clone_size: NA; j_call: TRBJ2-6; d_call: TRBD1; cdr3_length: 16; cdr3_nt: TGTGCCAGCAGCCGGGACAGCGTCCCCGGGGCCAACGTCCTGACTTTC; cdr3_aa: CASSRDSVPGANVLTF
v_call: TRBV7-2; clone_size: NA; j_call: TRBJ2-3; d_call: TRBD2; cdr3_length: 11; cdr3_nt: TGTGCCAGCAGGGGGGGAGGGTTGCAGTATTTT; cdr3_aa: CASRGGGLQYF
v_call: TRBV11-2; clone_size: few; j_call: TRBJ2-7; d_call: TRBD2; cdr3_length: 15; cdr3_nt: TGTGCCAGCAGCCGTCATAGCGGGGGGGAGTACGAGCAGTACTTC; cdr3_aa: CASSRHSGGEYEQYF
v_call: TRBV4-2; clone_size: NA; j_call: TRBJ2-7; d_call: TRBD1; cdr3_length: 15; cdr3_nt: TGTGCCAGCAGCCAGACAGGGGGCGAATCCTACGAGCAGTACTTC; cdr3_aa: CASSQTGGESYEQYF
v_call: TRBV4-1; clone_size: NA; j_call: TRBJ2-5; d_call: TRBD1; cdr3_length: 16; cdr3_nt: TGCGCCAGCAGCCATTCTACATTGGGGACAGGGGAGACCCAGTACTTC; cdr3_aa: CASSHSTLGTGETQYF
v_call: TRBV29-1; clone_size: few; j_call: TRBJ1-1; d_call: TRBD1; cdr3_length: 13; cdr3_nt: TGCAGCGCAGCAAGGACAGGGAACACTGAAGCTTTCTTT; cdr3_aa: CSAARTGNTEAFF
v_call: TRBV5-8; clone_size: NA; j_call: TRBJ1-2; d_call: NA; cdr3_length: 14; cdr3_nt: TGTGCCAGCAGCTTCCAGATCCCTAACTATGGCTACACCTTC; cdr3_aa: CASSFQIPNYGYTF
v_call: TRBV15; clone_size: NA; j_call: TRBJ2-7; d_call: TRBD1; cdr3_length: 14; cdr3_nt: TGTGCCACCAGCATGGGGACAGGGAGGGCCGAGCAGTACTTC; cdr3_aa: CATSMGTGRAEQYF
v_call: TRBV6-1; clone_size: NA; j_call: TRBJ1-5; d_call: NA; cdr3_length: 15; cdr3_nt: TGTGCCGGCGCCCCCCCCGGGGGTAGCAATCAGCCCCAGCATTTT; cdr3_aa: CAGAPPGGSNQPQHF
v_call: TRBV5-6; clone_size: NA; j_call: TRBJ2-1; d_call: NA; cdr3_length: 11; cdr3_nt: TGTGCCAGCAGCTTCTCCAATGAGCAGTTCTTC; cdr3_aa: CASSFSNEQFF
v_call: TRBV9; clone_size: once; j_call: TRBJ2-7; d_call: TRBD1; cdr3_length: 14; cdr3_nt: TGTGCCAGCAGCGTAGAGCCAGGGGGAGACGAGCAGTACTTC; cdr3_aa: CASSVEPGGDEQYF
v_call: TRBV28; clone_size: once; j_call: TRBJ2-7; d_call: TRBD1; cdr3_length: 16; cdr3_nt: TGTGCCAGCAGTTTAAGAGTGACAGGGGCCTCCTACGAGCAGTACTTC; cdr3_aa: CASSLRVTGASYEQYF
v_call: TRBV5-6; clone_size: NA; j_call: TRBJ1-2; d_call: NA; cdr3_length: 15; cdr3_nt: TGTGCCAGCAGCCCCTCAGTCCTAGCTAACTATGGCTACACCTTC; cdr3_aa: CASSPSVLANYGYTF
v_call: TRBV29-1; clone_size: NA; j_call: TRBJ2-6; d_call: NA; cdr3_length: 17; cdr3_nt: TGCAGCGTTGCGGGACTCACGGACCGCTCTGGGGCCAACGTCCTGACTTTC; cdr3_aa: CSVAGLTDRSGANVLTF
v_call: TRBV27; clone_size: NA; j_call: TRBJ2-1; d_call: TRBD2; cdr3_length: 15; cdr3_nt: TGTGCCAGCAGCTTCGGGACTAGCGGGGGGGCCGGGCAGTTCTTC; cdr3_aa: CASSFGTSGGAGQFF
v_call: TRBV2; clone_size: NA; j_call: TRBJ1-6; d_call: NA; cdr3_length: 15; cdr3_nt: TGTGCCAGCAGTAGGAGGGACTCCTATAATTCACCCCTCCACTTT; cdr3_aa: CASSRRDSYNSPLHF
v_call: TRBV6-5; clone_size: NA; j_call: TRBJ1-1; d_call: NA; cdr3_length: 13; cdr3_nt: TGTGCCAGCAGTTATGTGGGCCCCACTGAAGCTTTCTTT; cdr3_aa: CASSYVGPTEAFF
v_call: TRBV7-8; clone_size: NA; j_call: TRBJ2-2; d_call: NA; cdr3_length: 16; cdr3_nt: TGTGCCAGCGGCTCAACAGGGATATTGAACACCGGGGAGCTGTTTTTT; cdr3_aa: CASGSTGILNTGELFF
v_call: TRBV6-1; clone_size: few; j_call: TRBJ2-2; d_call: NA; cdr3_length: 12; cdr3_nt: TGTGCCAGCAGAGGGGGGGGCCCCGAGCTGTTTTTT; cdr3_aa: CASRGGGPELFF
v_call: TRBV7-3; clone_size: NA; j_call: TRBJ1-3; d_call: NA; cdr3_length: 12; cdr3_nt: TGTGCCAGCAGCCCAGATGGAAACACCATATATTTT; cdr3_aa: CASSPDGNTIYF
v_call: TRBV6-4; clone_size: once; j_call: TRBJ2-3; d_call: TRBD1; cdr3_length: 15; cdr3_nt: TGTGCCAGCAGCGTTGGACAGGGGGCCACAGATACGCAGTATTTT; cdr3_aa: CASSVGQGATDTQYF
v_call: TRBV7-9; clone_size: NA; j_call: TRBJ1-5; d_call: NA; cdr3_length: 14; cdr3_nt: TGTGCCAGCAGCTTAGACGGGGGGTCCCAGCCCCAGCATTTT; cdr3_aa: CASSLDGGSQPQHF
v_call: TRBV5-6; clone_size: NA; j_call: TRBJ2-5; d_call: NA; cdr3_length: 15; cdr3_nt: TGTGCCAGCAGCTTTGCCGCTAGGGGTTATGAGACCCAGTACTTC; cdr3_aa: CASSFAARGYETQYF
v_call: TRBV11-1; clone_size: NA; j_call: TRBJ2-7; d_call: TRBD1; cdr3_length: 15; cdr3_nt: TGTGCCAGCAGCGCCGCTCAAACAGGGGTGGACGAGCAGTACTTC; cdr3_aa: CASSAAQTGVDEQYF
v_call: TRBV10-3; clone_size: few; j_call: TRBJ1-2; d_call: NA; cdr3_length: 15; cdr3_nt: TGTGCCATCACCAAACGAGAACAGGGAAAGGATGGCTACACCTTC; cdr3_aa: CAITKREQGKDGYTF
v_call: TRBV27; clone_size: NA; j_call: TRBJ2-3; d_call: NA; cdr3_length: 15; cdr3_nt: TGTGCCAGCAGTACCCCAGCAGGCTCCACAGATACGCAGTATTTT; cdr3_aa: CASSTPAGSTDTQYF
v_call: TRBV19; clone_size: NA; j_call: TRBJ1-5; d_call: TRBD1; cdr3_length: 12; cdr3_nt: TGTGCCACAGGACAGGGGAATCAGCCCCAGCATTTT; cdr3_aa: CATGQGNQPQHF
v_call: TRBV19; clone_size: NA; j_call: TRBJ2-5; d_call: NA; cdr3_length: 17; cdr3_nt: TGTGCCAGTAGTATTGGGTGGGGGGGCGCTTACCAAGAGACCCAGTACTTC; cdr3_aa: CASSIGWGGAYQETQYF
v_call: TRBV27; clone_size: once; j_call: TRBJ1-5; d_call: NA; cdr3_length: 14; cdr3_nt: TGTGCCAGCAGCCCTGGGACACCATATCAGCCCCAGCATTTT; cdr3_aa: CASSPGTPYQPQHF
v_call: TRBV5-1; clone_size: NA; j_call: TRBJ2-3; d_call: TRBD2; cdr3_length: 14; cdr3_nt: TGCGCCAGCACTCGGGGGGGCATCACAGATACGCAGTATTTT; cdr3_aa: CASTRGGITDTQYF
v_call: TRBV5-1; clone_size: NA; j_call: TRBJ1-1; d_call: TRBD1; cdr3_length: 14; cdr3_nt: TGCGCCAGCAGCTTGGCGGGACAGGGTCTTGAAGCTTTCTTT; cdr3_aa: CASSLAGQGLEAFF
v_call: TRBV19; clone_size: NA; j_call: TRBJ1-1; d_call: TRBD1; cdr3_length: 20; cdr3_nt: TGTGCCAGTAGTATCCGAGCTAAAACTCCAGGGGGCTTTCGGAACACTGAAGCTTTCTTT; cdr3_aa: CASSIRAKTPGGFRNTEAFF
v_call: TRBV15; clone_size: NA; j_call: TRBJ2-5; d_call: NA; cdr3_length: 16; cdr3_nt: TGTGCCACCAGCAGAAGCCTCCGCGGAGGTCAAGAGACCCAGTACTTC; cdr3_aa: CATSRSLRGGQETQYF
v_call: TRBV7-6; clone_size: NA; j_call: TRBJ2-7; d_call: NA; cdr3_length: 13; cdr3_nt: TGTGCCAGCAGCTTAGACCGAACAGCCGAGCAGTACTTC; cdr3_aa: CASSLDRTAEQYF
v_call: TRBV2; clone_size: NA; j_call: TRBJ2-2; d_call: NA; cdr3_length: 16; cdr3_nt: TGTGCCAGCCTCAAGGGAGGAGTGGCGAACACCGGGGAGCTGTTTTTT; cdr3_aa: CASLKGGVANTGELFF